This entry lists 9 T cell receptor beta chains sequenced from one sample in a study of blood T cell repertoires in COVID-19. Method: immunoSEQ multiplex PCR; TCRdb's copy keeps in-frame clones and lacks some. Of around 340,000 clones in the sample, less than 90% were seen once. Sequences were obtained from peripheral blood. The receptors originated from a woman in her sixties or seventies with COVID-19, enrolled during active disease.

The V and J genes are TRBV5-1 and TRBJ2-4; D remains ambiguous. CDR3 length equals 16 residues. The V gene's germline CDR1 is SGHRS and CDR2 YFSETQ. Trimming left V 5 bases short and J 0 bases short, with 15 bases between. CDR3 amino acids: CASSNPALGAKNIQYF. The CDR3 nucleotides are TGCGCCAGCAGTAATCCGGCGCTAGGAGCCAAAAACATTCAGTACTTC.

The rearrangement uses TRBV6-5 and TRBJ1-6; TRBD1 is a possible D gene (5 bases). This CDR3 comprises 14 residues. Germline V gene sequence: CDR1 MNHEY, CDR2 SVGAGI. Trimming stripped 6 bases from V and 11 bases from J, with 17 bases between. Written as DNA, the CDR3 is TGTGCCAGCAGGGGCGGGGGATTTGGGGCACCCCTCCACTTT. Translated, it gives CASRGGGFGAPLHF.

This clone was seen once. The CDR3 DNA follows: TGTGCCAGCAGCTTAGGGGGGACAGGGGGAAGACCTTACGAGCAGTACTTC. Translation: CASSLGGTGGRPYEQYF. This rearrangement joins TRBV13 to TRBJ2-7; 11 nucleotides line up with TRBD1. CDR3 length: 17 residues. CDR1 and CDR2 from the germline V gene are PRHDT and FYEKMQ (reference sequence). The J segment lost 4 bases and the V segment lost 0 bases, leaving 8 bases of the junction unmatched.

This sequence joins TRBV19 and TRBJ2-1; 9 bases agree with TRBD2. Per the germline V gene, CDR1 is LNHDA and CDR2 is SQIVND (reference sequence). With V trimmed by 10 bases and J by 2 bases, 6 bases remained unmatched. CDR3 length: 14 amino acids. The CDR3 sequence: CATRGGGAYNEQFF. CDR3 coding DNA: TGTGCCACCCGGGGCGGGGGGGCCTACAATGAGCAGTTCTTC.

The genes are TRBV30 and TRBJ1-6; D unresolved. Germline V CDR1 and CDR2: GTSNPN, SVGIG (reference sequence). The CDR3 length is 11 residues. Trimming left V 5 bases short and J 18 bases short, with 17 bases between. The CDR3 sequence: CAWVDRWAHHF. The CDR3 bases are TGTGCCTGGGTTGACCGATGGGCCCACCACTTT. The variable domain in full, with the rest retrieved from reference TRBV30 and TRBJ1-6, is SQTIHQWPATLVQPVGSPLSLECTVEGTSNPNLYWYRQAAGRGLQLLFYSVGIGQISSEVPQNLSASRPQDRQFILSSKKLLLSDSGFYLCAWVDRWAHHFGNGTRLTVT.

The V and J genes are TRBV9 and TRBJ2-1; 10 bases line up with TRBD2. The CDR3 runs 16 residues. V was clipped by 3 bases and J by 10 bases; unmatched bases: 13. Germline assignment: CDR1 SGDLS and CDR2 YYNGEE. The CDR3 sequence: CASSARLAGAPGEQFF. CDR3 sequence (DNA): TGTGCCAGCAGCGCCCGCCTAGCGGGGGCCCCCGGGGAGCAGTTCTTC.

The chain recombines TRBV15 with TRBJ2-7; 7 bases map to TRBD1. CDR1 and CDR2 from the germline V gene are LNHNV and YYDKDF (reference sequence). The CDR3 totals 14 residues. V gave up 1 base and J gave up 6 bases; unmatched junction bases: 6. CDR3 protein: CATSRVMGQSEQYF. The CDR3 DNA reads as TGTGCCACCAGCAGAGTCATGGGACAGTCCGAGCAGTACTTC.

In this sample, this clone turned up a few times. This chain connects TRBV7-8 to TRBJ1-6; 10 bases agree with TRBD1. This CDR3 spans 16 amino acids. Trimming cost V 2 bases and J 7 bases; bases outside gene matches: 5. Germline V gives CDR1 SGHVS, CDR2 FQNEAQ. As DNA, the CDR3 is TGTGCCAGCAGCTTACGGGACAGGGGATTAAATTCACCCCTCCACTTT. Residues: CASSLRDRGLNSPLHF. The full variable domain, in which reference TRBV7-8 and TRBJ1-6 provide the parts outside the CDR3, is GAGVSQSPRYKVAKRGQDVALRCDPISGHVSLFWYQQALGQGPEFLTYFQNEAQLDKSGLPSDRFFAERPEGSVSTLKIQRTQQEDSAVYLCASSLRDRGLNSPLHFGNGTRLTVT.

The genes are TRBV19 and TRBJ1-3; TRBD1 is a possible D gene (6 bases). Germline-derived CDR1 and CDR2 are LNHDA and SQIVND (reference sequence). The CDR3 loop spans 15 amino acids. Trimming took off 5 bases at V and 2 bases at J, with 13 bases between the two ends. The CDR3 is CASSLQGRTGNTIYF. In nucleotides, the CDR3 is TGTGCCAGTAGTCTACAGGGAAGAACTGGAAACACCATATATTTT.